This TCR beta chain came from a study of T-cell memory formation after mild COVID-19. A single record per CDR3 protein comes from TCRdb applying MiXCR to the 5' RACE reads. This sample has roughly 160,000 distinct CDR3 sequences, with approximately 12% found just once. Findings and limits, study-wide: Pre-infection memory showed some responding clones, and this suggested that cross-reactive memory joined. Contracting clones localized mainly to CM and EM when CD4+ and mainly to EMRA when CD8+. Later expanders leaned CD4+, whereas clones that contracted between day 15 and 85 were balanced CD4/CD8.

The germline V and J ends were trimmed by 2 bases and 6 bases, with 13 bases remaining between them. Germline CDR1 and CDR2: MDHEN and SYDVKM. The CDR3 is 15 amino acids. The table lists this clonotype with a few counts. The antigen remains undetermined. What was sequenced was PBMCs or a T cell subset sorted from them (not recorded which). The sequence was obtained from a man between 18 and 29 years old who had mild COVID-19 (a few samples of this study predate the infection). Cell type and time point are not known. This chain uses TRBV28 with TRBJ1-4; D gene uncertain. The CDR3 bases are TGTGCCAGCAGTTTAGGGGTCATCGGGGATGAAAAACTGTTTTTT. Its protein product is CASSLGVIGDEKLFF.